These 22 T cell receptor beta chains share one sample of origin, sequenced in a study of cytomegalovirus exposure and HLA in healthy donors. The PCR contained 60 Vbeta and 13 Jbeta primers. Measured with immunoSEQ multiplex PCR; TCRdb has only the in-frame clones, and not every one. In the table there are some 60,000 clones, around 87% of which are singletons. Sequenced: PBMCs. The receptors were gathered from a man aged 18 to 29 in good health and CMV-seronegative.

V gene TRBV18 combines with J gene TRBJ1-1; D not resolved. Per germline, CDR1 KGHSH and CDR2 LQKENI. The CDR3 extends over 13 amino acids. The V end was cut by 1 base, the J end by 5 bases, with 8 bases between. DNA of the CDR3: TGTGCCAGCTCACCACAACCGGGGACTGAAGCTTTCTTT. Amino acid sequence: CASSPQPGTEAFF. The variable domain in full, with the rest retrieved from reference TRBV18 and TRBJ1-1, is NAGVMQNPRHLVRRRGQEARLRCSPMKGHSHVYWYRQLPEEGLKFMVYLQKENIIDESGMPKERFSAEFPKEGPSILRIQQVVRGDSAAYFCASSPQPGTEAFFGQGTRLTVV.

This chain links TRBV2 with TRBJ1-6; TRBD1 matches at 9 bases. The CDR3 has 14 residues. The trim removed 6 bases at V and 5 bases at J, leaving 2 bases unmatched. Germline CDR1 SNHLY, CDR2 FYNNEI. As DNA, the CDR3 is TGTGCCAGCAGGGGACAGGGTGATAATTCACCCCTCCACTTT. Translated, it gives CASRGQGDNSPLHF.

The V gene is TRBV7-2, the J gene TRBJ2-1; perhaps TRBD2 as D (6 bases). Germline CDR1 SGHTA, CDR2 FQGNSA. V gave up 0 bases and J gave up 7 bases, with 10 bases separating them. This CDR3 spans 14 amino acids. This CDR3 reads CASSLAGGSNEQFF. CDR3 DNA sequence: TGTGCCAGCAGCTTAGCGGGGGGTTCGAATGAGCAGTTCTTC. The whole variable domain, remainder taken from reference TRBV7-2 and TRBJ2-1, is GAGVSQSPSNKVTEKGKDVELRCDPISGHTALYWYRQSLGQGLEFLIYFQGNSAPDKSGLPSDRFSAERTGGSVSTLTIQRTQQEDSAVYLCASSLAGGSNEQFFGPGTRLTVL.

The rearrangement links TRBV18 to TRBJ2-2; D is uncertain. This CDR3 region has 14 residues. The V and J ends lost 3 bases and 5 bases respectively, with 10 bases between them. Germline lookup yields CDR1 KGHSH and CDR2 LQKENI. The chain's CDR3 is CASSPQRNTGELFF. Here the CDR3 DNA reads TGTGCCAGCTCACCCCAGCGAAATACCGGGGAGCTGTTTTTT.

About this clone itself: Within the sample, other DNA sequences also encode this same CDR3. CDR3 DNA: TGTGCCAGCAGTTTACAGGGAAATGAGCAGTTCTTC. It translates to CASSLQGNEQFF. V and J are TRBV9 and TRBJ2-1; possibly TRBD1 for D (6 bases). The V gene's germline CDR1 is SGDLS and CDR2 YYNGEE. The CDR3 loop spans 12 amino acids. V was clipped by 5 bases and J by 7 bases, with 10 bases between them.

This clone was counted between two and nine times. The V call is TRBV29-1, the J call TRBJ1-4; D is ambiguous. CDR1 SQVTM and CDR2 ANQGSEA come from the germline V gene. The CDR3 loop spans 11 amino acids. V was clipped by 6 bases and J by 16 bases, with 18 bases between them. The CDR3 DNA sequence: TGCAGCGTCTCTTCTGGGCCGCGGGCGTTTTTT. This translates into CSVSSGPRAFF.

This rearrangement joins TRBV10-3 to TRBJ2-3; 12 bases fit TRBD2. Germline trimming cut 6 bases from V and 6 bases from J; bases unmatched to any gene: 4. CDR1 is ENHRY and CDR2 is SYGVKD in the germline V gene. The CDR3 consists of 14 residues. CDR3 protein: CAIRAGLAGDTQYF. The CDR3 region has the DNA TGTGCCATCAGGGCGGGACTAGCGGGTGATACGCAGTATTTT.

A word on this clone: At one end the junction does not follow the germline gene, possibly because of a read error. The chain joins TRBV7-7 to TRBJ2-1; a possible D gene is TRBD2 (7 bases). Looked up from germline, CDR1 is SSHAT and CDR2 is FNYEAQ (reference sequence). The CDR3 length is 15 residues. CDR3 bases: TGTGCTAGCAGCTTAGGGGCGGGGGCAAGGAATGAGCAGTTCTTC. It is translated as CASSLGAGARNEQFF.

The rearrangement uses TRBV7-9 and TRBJ1-6, with a tentative D call TRBD1 (6 bases). CDR1 and CDR2 from the germline V gene are SEHNR and FQNEAQ (reference sequence). Trimming pared 5 bases from V and 9 bases from J, leaving 17 bases between. The CDR3 has 15 amino acids. Here the CDR3 DNA reads TGTGCCAGCAGCCCCATGGGAGCCAGGGGTTCACCCCTCCACTTT. Translation gives CASSPMGARGSPLHF. The full variable domain, rest sourced from reference TRBV7-9 and TRBJ1-6, is DTGVSQNPRHKITKRGQNVTFRCDPISEHNRLYWYRQTLGQGPEFLTYFQNEAQLEKSRLLSDRFSAERPKGSFSTLEIQRTEQGDSAMYLCASSPMGARGSPLHFGNGTRLTVT.

The chain carries TRBV16 and TRBJ2-1, with 11 bases that match TRBD1. CDR1 is KGHSY, CDR2 FQNENV, per germline. V gave up 0 bases and J gave up 8 bases; unmatched junction bases: 3. The CDR3 loop spans 15 amino acids. CDR3 DNA sequence: TGTGCCAGCAGCCAATCGGGGGGACAGGGGGATGAGCAGTTCTTC. Residues: CASSQSGGQGDEQFF.

The V call is TRBV30, the J call TRBJ1-5; possible D gene TRBD1, 5 bases. This CDR3 comprises 14 residues. The germline V gene encodes CDR1 GTSNPN and CDR2 SVGIG (reference sequence). V gave up 2 bases and J gave up 3 bases, with 11 bases separating them. The CDR3 DNA reads TGTGCCTGGAGTTCGGGTGGACACAATCAGCCCCAGCATTTT. Its translation is CAWSSGGHNQPQHF.

This clone was found once. This rearrangement joins TRBV6-4 to TRBJ2-1; 9 bases map to TRBD1. This CDR3 has 15 residues. The V segment lost 0 bases and the J segment 3 bases; nucleotides outside the gene matches: 0. Germline lookup yields CDR1 MRHNA and CDR2 SNTAGT. CDR3 nucleotide sequence: TGTGCCAGCAGTGACTCGACAGGGGGCTACAATGAGCAGTTCTTC. Protein sequence: CASSDSTGGYNEQFF.

This chain connects TRBV2 to TRBJ2-1; 8 bases line up with TRBD2. Germline V gives CDR1 SNHLY, CDR2 FYNNEI. The CDR3 is 14 amino acids. V shed 10 bases, J shed 4 bases, and the junction held 9 bases outside the gene matches. CDR3 nucleotides: TGTGCCACCTACCTTAGCGGGGTTTACAATGAGCAGTTCTTC. As protein: CATYLSGVYNEQFF.

This clone has a single count. This chain joins TRBV15 and TRBJ2-3; perhaps TRBD1 as D (6 bases). V lost 5 bases and J 2 bases, leaving 11 bases between the germline ends. CDR1 and CDR2 (germline): LNHNV, YYDKDF (reference sequence). The CDR3 totals 14 residues. The DNA for the CDR3 is TGTGCCACCAGCTACAGGGTGTCCACAGATACGCAGTATTTT. The encoded protein is CATSYRVSTDTQYF.

This sequence joins TRBV2 and TRBJ2-5, with 9 bases identical to TRBD1. CDR1 is SNHLY, CDR2 FYNNEI, per germline. V lost 7 bases and J lost 5; bases outside the gene matches: 2. This CDR3 region has 12 residues. The CDR3 DNA reads as TGTGCCAGCAACAGGGGGCCGGAGACCCAGTACTTC. Residues: CASNRGPETQYF.

The chain uses TRBV9 and TRBJ1-5, with D unclear. The CDR3 is 15 amino acids. Looked up from germline, CDR1 is SGDLS and CDR2 is YYNGEE. Deletions cut 2 bases from V and 1 base from J, with 10 bases between. Written as DNA, the CDR3 is TGTGCCAGCAGCGTCTCAGGTCTGAGCAATCAGCCCCAGCATTTT. Its translation is CASSVSGLSNQPQHF.

This clone showed up just once. The chain uses TRBV6-5 and TRBJ1-2; unclear D gene. The CDR3 consists of 13 residues. The V and J ends lost 0 bases and 8 bases respectively, with 10 bases between them. From germline, CDR1 is MNHEY and CDR2 SVGAGI. The CDR3 DNA follows: TGTGCCAGCAGTTACTCGACCGGGAACGGCTACACCTTC. It translates to CASSYSTGNGYTF.

The chain has TRBV5-1 and TRBJ2-7; D might be TRBD1 (5 bases). The CDR3 is 15 amino acids. V was trimmed by 5 bases and J by 2 bases, leaving 17 bases between them. Germline V CDR1 and CDR2: SGHRS, YFSETQ. The CDR3 reads CASSLVGVGPYEQYF. The CDR3 DNA is TGCGCCAGCAGTCTTGTAGGGGTGGGGCCCTACGAGCAGTACTTC.

The chain has TRBV7-9 and TRBJ2-7; 9 positions agree with TRBD1. J was trimmed by 4 bases and V by 1 base; bases with no gene match: 5. The germline gives CDR1 SEHNR, CDR2 FQNEAQ (reference sequence). This CDR3 has 15 amino acids. CDR3 in DNA: TGTGCCAGCAGCTTAGATTCGGGGACAGGGTACGAGCAGTACTTC. Translation: CASSLDSGTGYEQYF.

This chain connects TRBV6-5 to TRBJ2-3; D not resolved. The germline gives CDR1 MNHEY, CDR2 SVGAGI. Trimming removed 10 bases at V and 9 bases at J, with 20 bases between. This CDR3 contains 13 residues. CDR3: CAIGRTTAETQYF. CDR3 nucleotide sequence: TGTGCCATTGGAAGAACTACTGCGGAGACGCAGTATTTT.

This chain connects TRBV12-5 to TRBJ1-1; TRBD1 matches at 7 bases. Germline V gene lookup returns CDR1 LGHNT and CDR2 FRNRAP. The CDR3 totals 15 residues. V was pared by 8 bases and J by 4 bases, with 13 bases of the junction left unmatched. CDR3 loop: CASRPEQGSGTEAFF. CDR3 in DNA: TGTGCTAGTCGGCCCGAACAGGGGTCGGGCACTGAAGCTTTCTTT.

V is TRBV9 and J is TRBJ2-1; TRBD2 aligns across 11 bases. Losses at the gene ends were 4 bases for V and 5 bases for J; bases not matched to a gene: 11. Looked up from germline, CDR1 is SGDLS and CDR2 is YYNGEE. The CDR3 spans 17 residues. This chain's CDR3 is CASSKIPGTSGDNEQFF. CDR3 bases: TGTGCCAGCAGCAAAATACCCGGGACTAGCGGTGACAATGAGCAGTTCTTC.